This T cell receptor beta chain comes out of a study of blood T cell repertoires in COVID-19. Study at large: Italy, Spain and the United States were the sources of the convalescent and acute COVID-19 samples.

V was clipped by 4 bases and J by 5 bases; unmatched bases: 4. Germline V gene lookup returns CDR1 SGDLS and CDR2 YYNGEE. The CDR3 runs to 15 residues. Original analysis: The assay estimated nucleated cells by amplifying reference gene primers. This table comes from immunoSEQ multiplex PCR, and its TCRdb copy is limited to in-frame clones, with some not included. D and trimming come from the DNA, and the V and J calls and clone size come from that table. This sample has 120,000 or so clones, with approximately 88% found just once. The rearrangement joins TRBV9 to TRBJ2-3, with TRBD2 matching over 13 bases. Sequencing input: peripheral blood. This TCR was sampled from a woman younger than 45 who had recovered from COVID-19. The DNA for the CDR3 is TGTGCCAGCAGCTCGACTAGCGGGGGGTTAGATACGCAGTATTTT. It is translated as CASSSTSGGLDTQYF.